The sequence of this T cell receptor (beta chain) was determined in a study of OX40 agonist ivuxolimab in advanced cancers. Study-wide context: Those enrolled were less than 85% male, with a mean age of around 57 years and ages from about 20 to 90. General study points: Researchers did not establish what antigens the expanded peripheral T cells target. Expanded clones were, on average, more numerous in CD8+ T cells than in CD4+.

This clone was found a few times. Its antigen is as yet unknown. CDR1 LNHDA and CDR2 SQIVND come from the germline V gene (reference sequence). Trimming removed 2 bases at V and 11 bases at J, with 19 bases between. The CDR3 sequence is 16 residues long. Only in-frame clones appear in the TCRdb table, and some are missing; sequencing was by immunoSEQ multiplex PCR. The data hold around 56,000 clones, with over 75% observed a single time. The sequence derives from an adult with an advanced solid tumor such as melanoma, head and neck, liver or kidney cancer. The chain recombines TRBV19 with TRBJ1-6; the D gene is possibly TRBD1 (6 bases). The starting material was CD4+ or CD8+ T cells sorted from blood, obtained in a trial of the OX40 agonist ivuxolimab. The CDR3 region is CASSIYPDRSRTPLHF. The CDR3 nucleotides read TGTGCCAGTAGTATATACCCCGACAGGTCGAGAACACCCCTCCACTTT.